The subject of this entry is one TCR beta chain. Its antigen is not identified. The donors comprised healthy bone marrow donors. This specimen comes from a study of cytomegalovirus exposure and HLA in healthy donors. Study-wide points: Rare sequences made up most TCRs, while some public TCRs were found in many donors. In vitro assays verified that three CMV-associated chains recognized CMV antigens specifically.

Primers included in the PCR were 60 Vbeta and 13 Jbeta primers. Study processing details: The count from a later analysis was some 81 million unique TCR beta chains, 9.5 million to 13 million of them shared. Clones were read by immunoSEQ multiplex PCR, and TCRdb kept only the in-frame ones, dropping some. That table supplies the V and J calls and clone size; D and trimming were determined from the DNA. The sample holds 30,000 to 40,000 clones, about two thirds seen once. The germline gives CDR1 GTSNPN, CDR2 SVGIG (reference sequence). CDR3 length equals 14 residues. Trimming took off 3 bases at V and 13 bases at J, with 22 bases between the two ends.

Material for sequencing was PBMCs. The chain employs TRBV30 and TRBJ2-1; D remains unclear. This receptor was taken from a man aged 40-49 years in good health and CMV-seropositive. CDR3 protein: CAWSPRPRPTAQFF. Written as DNA, the CDR3 is TGTGCCTGGAGCCCCCGCCCCCGCCCTACTGCACAGTTCTTC.